This T cell receptor (beta chain) was recorded in a study of vaccination effects on CD4 cells after COVID-19. Study in general: Pre-vaccine samples were drawn 16 days and one week before the first dose.

As concerns this clone: Its specificity is unknown.

TCRdb's copy holds only in-frame clones and misses some; the assay was immunoSEQ multiplex PCR. The top ten hold about 15% of the sample, which has roughly 26,000 clones, about four fifths seen once. Viral peptide pools were used in the ViraFEST assay to expand antigen-specific CD4+ T cells, and sequencing came afterward. Around day 10 of culture, CD4+ T cells were separated out. The infection with SARS-CoV-2 (confirmed by PCR) occurred in this person between March and December 2020. The CDR3 sequence is 19 residues long. CDR1 and CDR2 (germline): SGHTA, FQGTGA. V gave up 1 base and J gave up 1 base; unmatched junction bases: 7. Study results and limitations: Clones arising from infection and from vaccination showed marked clonal contraction late after vaccination. There were few convalescent patients in the study and no early post-infection timepoints.

The sequence derives from a human donor who had a prior SARS-CoV-2 infection. Sequencing was performed on CD4+ T cells from PBMCs cultured with HCoV-NL63 spike peptides, taken before COVID-19 vaccination. The chain has TRBV7-3 and TRBJ2-1, with 13 bases lining up with TRBD2. The DNA for the CDR3 is TGTGCCAGCAGCTTAAGTGGACTAGCGGGAGTCAGTTCCTACAATGAGCAGTTCTTC. Amino acids: CASSLSGLAGVSSYNEQFF.